This TCR beta chain was retrieved from a study of CD8+ T cells in alopecia areata. Turning to the study itself: Affected scalp percentage gauged treated patients' severity.

The length of the CDR3 is 16 residues. The trim removed 6 bases at V and 4 bases at J, leaving 13 bases unmatched. Germline V gene lookup returns CDR1 SNHLY and CDR2 FYNNEI. Whole-study results and caveats: Especially in alopecia totalis/universalis, lesional scalp showed greater clonality than normal scalp did. During tofacitinib treatment, many expanded lesional clones remained in scalp and blood.

Stated treatment: oral pan-JAK inhibitor, 5-10 mg twice daily. This clone was counted once. The target antigen is unknown. Extraction of RNA preceded its reverse transcription into cDNA, which served as the sequencing template. Data came from immunoSEQ multiplex PCR; TCRdb stores just in-frame clones and leaves some out. The sample holds 200,000 to 250,000 clones, 55% to 70% seen once. This specimen was CD4+ T cells sorted from blood, taken at week 4, from a patient treated with tofacitinib. This clonotype was sampled from a human donor with alopecia areata. The chain uses TRBV2 and TRBJ2-3; TRBD2 agrees at 7 bases. As DNA, the CDR3 is TGTGCCAGCAGCGGGGGGTCGAGGCGAGGAGCAGATACGCAGTATTTT. Its protein is CASSGGSRRGADTQYF.